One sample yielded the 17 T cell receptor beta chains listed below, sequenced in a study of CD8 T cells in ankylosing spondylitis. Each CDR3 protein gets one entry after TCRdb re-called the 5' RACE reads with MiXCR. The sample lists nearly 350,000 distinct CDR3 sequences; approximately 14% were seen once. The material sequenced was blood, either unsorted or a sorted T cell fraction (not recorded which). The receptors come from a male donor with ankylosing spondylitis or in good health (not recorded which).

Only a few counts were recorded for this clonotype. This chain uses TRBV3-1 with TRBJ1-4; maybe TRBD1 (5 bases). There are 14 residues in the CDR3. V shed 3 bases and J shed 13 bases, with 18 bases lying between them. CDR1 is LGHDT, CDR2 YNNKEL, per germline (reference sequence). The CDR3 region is CASSHAGPSAGLFF. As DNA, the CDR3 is TGTGCCAGCAGCCATGCGGGACCCTCAGCGGGACTGTTTTTT.

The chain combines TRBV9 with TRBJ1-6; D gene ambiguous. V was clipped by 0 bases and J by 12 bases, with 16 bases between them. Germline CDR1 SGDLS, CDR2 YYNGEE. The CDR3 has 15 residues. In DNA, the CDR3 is TGTGCCAGCAGCGTAGACAGCGGGAAGAGAGTACCCCTCCACTTT. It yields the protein CASSVDSGKRVPLHF. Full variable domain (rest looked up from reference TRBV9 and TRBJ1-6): DSGVTQTPKHLITATGQRVTLRCSPRSGDLSVYWYQQSLDQGLQFLIQYYNGEERAKGNILERFSAQQFPDLHSELNLSSLELGDSALYFCASSVDSGKRVPLHFGNGTRLTVT.

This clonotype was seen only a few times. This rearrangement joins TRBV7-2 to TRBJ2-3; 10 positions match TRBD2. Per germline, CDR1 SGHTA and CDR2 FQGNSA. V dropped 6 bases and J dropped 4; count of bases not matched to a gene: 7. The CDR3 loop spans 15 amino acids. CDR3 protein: CASSWTSGSSDTQYF. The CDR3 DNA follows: TGTGCCAGCAGTTGGACTAGCGGATCGTCAGATACGCAGTATTTT.

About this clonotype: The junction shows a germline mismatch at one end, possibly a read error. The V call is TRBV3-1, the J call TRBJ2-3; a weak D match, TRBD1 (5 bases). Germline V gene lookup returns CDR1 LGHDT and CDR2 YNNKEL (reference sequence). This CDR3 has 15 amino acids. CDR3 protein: CACSQGRAGPDTQYF. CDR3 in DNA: TGTGCCTGCAGCCAAGGCCGGGCAGGGCCAGATACGCAGTATTTT.

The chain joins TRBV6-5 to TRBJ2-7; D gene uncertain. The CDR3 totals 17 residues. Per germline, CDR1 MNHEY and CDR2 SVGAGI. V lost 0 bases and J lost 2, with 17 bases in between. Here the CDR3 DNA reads TGTGCCAGCAGTTACTCTGGAAGCACCCAAACACCCTACGAGCAGTACTTC. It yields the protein CASSYSGSTQTPYEQYF.

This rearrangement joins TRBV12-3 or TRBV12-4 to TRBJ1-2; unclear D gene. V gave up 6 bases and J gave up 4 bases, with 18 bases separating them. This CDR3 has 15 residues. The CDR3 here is CASRPSPTALYGYTF. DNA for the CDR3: TGTGCCAGCAGACCCTCCCCCACCGCCCTCTATGGCTACACCTTC.

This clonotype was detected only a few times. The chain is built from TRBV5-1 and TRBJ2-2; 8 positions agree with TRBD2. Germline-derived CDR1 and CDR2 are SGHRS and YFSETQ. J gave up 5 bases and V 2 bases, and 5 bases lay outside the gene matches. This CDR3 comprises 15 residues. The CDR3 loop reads CASSLAGVGTGELFF. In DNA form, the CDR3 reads TGCGCCAGCAGCTTAGCGGGAGTTGGTACCGGGGAGCTGTTTTTT.

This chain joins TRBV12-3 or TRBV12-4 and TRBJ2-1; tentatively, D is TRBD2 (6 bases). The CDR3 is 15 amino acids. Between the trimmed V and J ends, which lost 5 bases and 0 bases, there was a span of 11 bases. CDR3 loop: CASSPSARSYNEQFF. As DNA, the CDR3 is TGTGCCAGCAGTCCTAGCGCCCGCTCCTACAATGAGCAGTTCTTC.

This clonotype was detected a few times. The CDR3 sequence: CASSLRRGRGVYSGANVLTF. The CDR3 DNA follows: TGTGCCAGCAGCTTACGGCGGGGCAGGGGGGTCTACTCTGGGGCCAACGTCCTGACTTTC. The chain uses TRBV11-1 and TRBJ2-6, with a weak D call TRBD1 (7 bases). The V gene lost 2 bases and the J gene lost 0 bases, with 20 bases spanning the gap. The CDR3 consists of 20 residues. Looked up from germline, CDR1 is SGHAT and CDR2 is FQDESV (reference sequence). The full variable domain, rest sourced from reference TRBV11-1 and TRBJ2-6, is EAEVAQSPRYKITEKSQAVAFWCDPISGHATLYWYRQILGQGPELLVQFQDESVVDDSQLPKDRFSAERLKGVDSTLKIQPAELGDSAMYLCASSLRRGRGVYSGANVLTFGAGSRLTVL.

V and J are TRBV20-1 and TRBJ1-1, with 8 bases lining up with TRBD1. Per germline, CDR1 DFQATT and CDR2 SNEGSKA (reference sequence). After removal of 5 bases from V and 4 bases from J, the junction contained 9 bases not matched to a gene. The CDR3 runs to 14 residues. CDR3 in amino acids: CSALQGAGGTEAFF. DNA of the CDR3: TGCAGTGCTCTCCAGGGGGCCGGGGGCACTGAAGCTTTCTTT.

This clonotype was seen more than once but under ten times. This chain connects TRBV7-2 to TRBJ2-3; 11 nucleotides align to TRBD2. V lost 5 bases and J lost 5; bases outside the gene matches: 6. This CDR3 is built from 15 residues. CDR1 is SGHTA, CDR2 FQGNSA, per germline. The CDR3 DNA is TGTGCCAGCAGCATGATAGCGGGGGGGCGAGATACGCAGTATTTT. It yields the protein CASSMIAGGRDTQYF.

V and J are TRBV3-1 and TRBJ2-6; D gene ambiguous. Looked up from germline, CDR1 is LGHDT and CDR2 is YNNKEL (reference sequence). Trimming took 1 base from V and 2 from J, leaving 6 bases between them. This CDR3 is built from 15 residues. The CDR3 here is CASSQVYAGANVLTF. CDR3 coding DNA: TGTGCCAGCAGCCAAGTCTACGCTGGGGCCAACGTCCTGACTTTC.

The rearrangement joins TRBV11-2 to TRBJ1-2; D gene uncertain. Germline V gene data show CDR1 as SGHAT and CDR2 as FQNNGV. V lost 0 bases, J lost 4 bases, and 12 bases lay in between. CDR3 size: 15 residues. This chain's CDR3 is CASSLDSSRAYGYTF. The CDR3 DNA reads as TGTGCCAGCAGCTTAGATTCGTCCCGGGCCTATGGCTACACCTTC.

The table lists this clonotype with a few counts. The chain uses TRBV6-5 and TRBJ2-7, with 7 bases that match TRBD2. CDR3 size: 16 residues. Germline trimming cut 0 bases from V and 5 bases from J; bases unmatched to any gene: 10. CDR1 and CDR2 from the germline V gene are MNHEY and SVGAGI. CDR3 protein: CASSYSLSGLSHEQYF. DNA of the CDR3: TGTGCCAGCAGTTACTCCCTTAGCGGGTTAAGCCACGAGCAGTACTTC.

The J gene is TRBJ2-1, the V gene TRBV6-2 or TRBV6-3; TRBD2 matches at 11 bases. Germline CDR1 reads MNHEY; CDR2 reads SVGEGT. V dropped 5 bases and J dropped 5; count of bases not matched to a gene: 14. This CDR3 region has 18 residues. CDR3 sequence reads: CASSAPSPSGRIDNEQFF. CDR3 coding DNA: TGTGCCAGCAGTGCACCTTCTCCTAGCGGGAGGATCGACAATGAGCAGTTCTTC.

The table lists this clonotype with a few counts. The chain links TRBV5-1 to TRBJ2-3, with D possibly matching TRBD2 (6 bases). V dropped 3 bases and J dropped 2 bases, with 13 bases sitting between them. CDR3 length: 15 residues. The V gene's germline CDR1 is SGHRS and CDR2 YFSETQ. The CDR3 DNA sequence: TGCGCCAGCAGCTACGAGGGAGGAATCACAGATACGCAGTATTTT. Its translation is CASSYEGGITDTQYF.

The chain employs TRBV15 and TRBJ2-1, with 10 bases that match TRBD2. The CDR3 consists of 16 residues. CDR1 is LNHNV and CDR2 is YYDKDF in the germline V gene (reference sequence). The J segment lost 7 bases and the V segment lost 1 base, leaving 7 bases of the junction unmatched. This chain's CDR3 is CATSRVAGGRGNEQFF. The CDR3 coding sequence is TGTGCCACCAGCAGAGTAGCGGGGGGAAGGGGGAATGAGCAGTTCTTC. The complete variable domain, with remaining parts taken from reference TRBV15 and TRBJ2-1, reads DAMVIQNPRYQVTQFGKPVTLSCSQTLNHNVMYWYQQKSSQAPKLLFHYYDKDFNNEADTPDNFQSRRPNTSFCFLDIRSPGLGDTAMYLCATSRVAGGRGNEQFFGPGTRLTVL.